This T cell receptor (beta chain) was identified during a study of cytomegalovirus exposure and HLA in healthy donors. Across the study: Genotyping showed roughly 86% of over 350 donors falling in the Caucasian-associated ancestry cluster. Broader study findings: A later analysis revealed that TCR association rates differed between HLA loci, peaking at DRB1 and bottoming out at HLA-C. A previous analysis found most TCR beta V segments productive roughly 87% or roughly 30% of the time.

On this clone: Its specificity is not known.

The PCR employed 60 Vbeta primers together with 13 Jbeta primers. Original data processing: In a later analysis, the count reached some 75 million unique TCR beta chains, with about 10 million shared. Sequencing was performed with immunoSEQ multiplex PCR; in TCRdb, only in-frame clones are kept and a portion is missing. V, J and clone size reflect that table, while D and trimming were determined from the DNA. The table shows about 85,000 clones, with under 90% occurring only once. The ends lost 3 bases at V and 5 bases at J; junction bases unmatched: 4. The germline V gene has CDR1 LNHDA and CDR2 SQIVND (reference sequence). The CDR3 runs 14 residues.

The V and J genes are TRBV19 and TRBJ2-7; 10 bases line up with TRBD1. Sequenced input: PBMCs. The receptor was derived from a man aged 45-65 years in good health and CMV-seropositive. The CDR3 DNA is TGTGCCAGTAGTATTCGGACAGGGGGAAACGAGCAGTACTTC. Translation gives CASSIRTGGNEQYF.